The clone carrying this T cell receptor (beta chain) was picked up many times. Its specificity is unknown. The source of the sample is a study of CD8+ T cells in alopecia areata. Treatment described: oral pan-JAK inhibitor, 5-10 mg twice daily. RNA extraction and reverse transcription yielded cDNA as sequencing template. The protocol was immunoSEQ multiplex PCR, while the TCRdb copy is restricted to in-frame clones and leaves out a portion. Of 200,000 or so clones in the sample, 40% to 45% were seen once. General study results and limits: Especially in alopecia totalis/universalis, lesional scalp showed greater clonality than normal scalp did.

This CDR3 is built from 14 residues. Germline CDR1 is MGHRA and CDR2 is YSYEKL. Trimming cost V 1 base and J 2 bases, with 7 bases left between them. The V call is TRBV4-1, the J call TRBJ2-3; a possible D gene is TRBD2 (6 bases). The sample here was CD4+ T cells sorted from blood, taken around week 37, from a patient treated with tofacitinib. This sequence originates from a human donor with alopecia areata. CDR3 residues: CASSQGTITDTQYF. CDR3 nucleotides: TGCGCCAGCAGCCAAGGGACTATCACAGATACGCAGTATTTT.